The 5 T cell receptor beta chains presented below share a single source sample, sequenced in a study of radiotherapy plus CTLA-4 blockade in lung cancer. Repertoires were generated with immunoSEQ multiplex PCR, while TCRdb's copy carries only in-frame clones and drops some. The sample lists tens of thousands of clones, around three quarters seen once, with about 9.1% in the top ten. The sequencing here drew on peripheral blood, taken from a patient treated with radiotherapy plus ipilimumab. Receptors were obtained from a human donor with non-small cell lung cancer who had a complete response to radiotherapy plus ipilimumab.

The chain joins TRBV19 to TRBJ1-1; D unresolved. Germline V lookup: CDR1 LNHDA, CDR2 SQIVND (reference sequence). The V end was cut by 0 bases, the J end by 6 bases, with 23 bases between. The CDR3 is made up of 18 amino acids. CDR3 nucleotide sequence: TGTGCCAGTAGTATAGATAAAGTACGGGCAGGTCGGTGGGCTGAAGCTTTCTTT. It encodes CASSIDKVRAGRWAEAFF.

The CDR3 DNA follows: TGTGCCAGCAGCGACATAGCGGGGAGGGGATTTAATACGCAGTATTTT. Its protein is CASSDIAGRGFNTQYF. This sequence joins TRBV9 and TRBJ2-3; 8 bases fit TRBD2. Germline loops: CDR1 SGDLS, CDR2 YYNGEE. CDR3 length: 16 residues. The V segment lost 3 bases and the J segment 7 bases; nucleotides outside the gene matches: 13. The variable domain in full, completed from reference TRBV9 and TRBJ2-3, reads DSGVTQTPKHLITATGQRVTLRCSPRSGDLSVYWYQQSLDQGLQFLIQYYNGEERAKGNILERFSAQQFPDLHSELNLSSLELGDSALYFCASSDIAGRGFNTQYFGPGTRLTVL.

The chain carries TRBV5-8 and TRBJ1-5; 11 bases agree with TRBD1. The CDR3 is made up of 14 amino acids. With V trimmed by 5 bases and J by 6 bases, 4 bases remained unmatched. Looked up from germline, CDR1 is SGHTS and CDR2 is YDEGEE. In DNA, the CDR3 is TGTGCCAGCAGAAGGACAGGGGGCGGTCAGCCCCAGCATTTT. Its translation: CASRRTGGGQPQHF.

This clone was seen just once. The rearrangement uses TRBV5-4 and TRBJ2-3, with 12 bases fitting TRBD1. J lost 4 bases, V lost 4 bases, and 7 bases had no gene match. Germline values: CDR1 SGHNT, CDR2 YYREEE (reference sequence). The CDR3 is made up of 16 amino acids. CDR3 coding DNA: TGTGCCAGCAGCGTGTCCGGGACAGGGGGCGCAGATACGCAGTATTTT. Protein sequence: CASSVSGTGGADTQYF.

This chain links TRBV7-8 with TRBJ1-1; D is unresolved. CDR3 length: 14 residues. Germline lookup yields CDR1 SGHVS and CDR2 FQNEAQ. The germline V and J ends were trimmed by 5 bases and 4 bases, with 14 bases remaining between them. In DNA, the CDR3 is TGTGCCAGCAGCCCCGACCGGCCGGGCACTGAAGCTTTCTTT. It specifies CASSPDRPGTEAFF.